This T cell receptor (beta chain) was identified during a study of identical twins. Study conclusions and caveats: Among out-of-frame alpha sequences shared by twins, low generation probability occurred in excess.

Points on this clonotype: Its antigen is still unknown.

TCRdb called the 5' RACE reads again in MiXCR, with one record for every CDR3 protein. The sample records 210,000 or so distinct CDR3 sequences, 6.5% to 8.5% being singletons. This same sample was also taken into another study, of yellow fever vaccine responses in identical twins. As that report states: In identical twins, vaccine T cell responses appeared partly shared and partly individual.

The clonotype was recovered from a woman in her late teens or twenties in good health. What was sequenced was memory (CD45RO+) T cells sorted from blood.

The CDR3 DNA sequence: TGTGCCAGCAGTCGGGACAAGAACAATGAGCAGTTCTTC. Its protein product is CASSRDKNNEQFF. This chain connects TRBV7-8 to TRBJ2-1; D is perhaps TRBD1 (6 bases). Germline assignment: CDR1 SGHVS and CDR2 FQNEAQ. CDR3 length equals 13 residues. The V and J ends lost 6 bases and 5 bases respectively, with 11 bases between them.